The clone carrying this T cell receptor (beta chain) was counted only a few times. Antigen unknown. TCRdb's copy holds only in-frame clones and misses some; the assay was immunoSEQ multiplex PCR. This table has roughly 100,000 clones, 92% appearing once. This sample is drawn from a study of T cell responses to AZD1222 COVID-19 vaccine. This CDR3 is built from 15 residues. V gave up 0 bases and J gave up 7 bases; unmatched junction bases: 6. Germline V gene sequence: CDR1 LGHDT, CDR2 YNNKEL (reference sequence). Overall study results and limits: With dominance at 160-218 and 743-854, vaccine-associated CD4 TCRs spanned spike. As reported, nearly half of all spike-specific TCRs target variant regions that are unmutated. Without day 14 samples, only post-peak T cell repertoires were studied.

This chain uses TRBV3-1 (or the pseudogene TRBV3-2) with TRBJ1-2, with 9 bases fitting TRBD1. This sequence originates from an adult in good health. The starting material was peripheral blood, obtained on day 0 of AZD1222 vaccination. The CDR3 nucleotides are TGTGCCAGCAGCCAAGAGGGACAGGGTAGTTCTGGCTACACCTTC. This codes for CASSQEGQGSSGYTF.